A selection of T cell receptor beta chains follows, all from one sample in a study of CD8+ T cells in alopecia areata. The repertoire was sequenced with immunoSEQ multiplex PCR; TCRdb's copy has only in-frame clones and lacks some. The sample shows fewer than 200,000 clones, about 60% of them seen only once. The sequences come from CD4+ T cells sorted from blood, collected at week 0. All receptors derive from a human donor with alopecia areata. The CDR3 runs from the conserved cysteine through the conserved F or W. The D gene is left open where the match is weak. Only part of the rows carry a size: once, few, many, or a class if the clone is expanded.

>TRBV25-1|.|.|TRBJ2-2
CASTVGRTGELFF
TGTGCCAGCACGGTAGGAAGGACCGGGGAGCTGTTTTTT
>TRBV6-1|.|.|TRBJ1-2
CASSQPGGNYGYTF
TGTGCCAGCAGTCAACCGGGGGGTAACTATGGCTACACCTTC
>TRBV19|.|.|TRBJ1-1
CASSTAGMGTEAFF
TGTGCCAGTAGTACCGCCGGGATGGGCACTGAAGCTTTCTTT
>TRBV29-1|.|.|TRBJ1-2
CSVVLGYGYTF
TGCAGCGTCGTATTAGGGTATGGCTACACCTTC
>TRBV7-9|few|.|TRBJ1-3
CASSPIPVGGNTIYF
TGTGCCAGCAGCCCGATCCCAGTGGGGGGAAACACCATATATTTT
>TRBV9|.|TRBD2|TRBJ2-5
CASSMGLAGEETQYF
TGTGCCAGCAGCATGGGACTAGCGGGCGAAGAGACCCAGTACTTC
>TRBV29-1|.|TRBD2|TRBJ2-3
CSVETVTTSGGGTDTQYF
TGCAGCGTTGAAACTGTGACGACTAGCGGGGGTGGGACAGATACGCAGTATTTT
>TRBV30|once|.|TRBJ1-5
CAWSPQDESPQHF
TGTGCCTGGAGTCCCCAAGACGAATCGCCCCAGCATTTT
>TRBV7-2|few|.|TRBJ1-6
CASSLDRDSPLHF
TGTGCCAGCAGCTTAGATCGGGATTCACCCCTCCACTTT
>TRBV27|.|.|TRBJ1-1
CASSLFGSGATEAFF
TGTGCCAGCAGTTTATTCGGCAGCGGGGCCACTGAAGCTTTCTTT
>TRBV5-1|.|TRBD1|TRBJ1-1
CASSSLAGGTEAFF
TGCGCCAGCAGCAGCCTCGCAGGGGGCACTGAAGCTTTCTTT
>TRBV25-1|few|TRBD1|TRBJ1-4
CASNRGTTNEKLFF
TGTGCCAGCAACAGGGGGACGACTAATGAAAAACTGTTTTTT
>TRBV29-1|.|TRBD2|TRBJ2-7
CSVSGTSGGNEQYF
TGCAGCGTGAGTGGGACTAGCGGGGGAAACGAGCAGTACTTC
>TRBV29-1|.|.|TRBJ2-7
CSVKRGGLHEQYF
TGCAGCGTTAAAAGAGGGGGTCTCCACGAGCAGTACTTC
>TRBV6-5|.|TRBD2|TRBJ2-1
CASSLGRGRREQFF
TGTGCCAGCAGTCTGGGGCGGGGGAGGCGGGAGCAGTTCTTC
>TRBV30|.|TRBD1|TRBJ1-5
CAWEGQGNEGQPQHF
TGTGCCTGGGAAGGACAGGGGAACGAGGGGCAGCCCCAGCATTTT
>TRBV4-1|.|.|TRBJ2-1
CASSQGGNSYNEQFF
TGCGCCAGCAGCCAAGGCGGGAACTCCTACAATGAGCAGTTCTTC
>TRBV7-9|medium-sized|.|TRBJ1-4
CASSNTRAGVNNEKLFF
TGTGCCAGCAGCAACACAAGAGCCGGGGTGAATAATGAAAAACTGTTTTTT
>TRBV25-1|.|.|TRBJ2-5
CASSRGTVQETQYF
TGTGCCAGCAGCCGCGGGACAGTCCAAGAGACCCAGTACTTC
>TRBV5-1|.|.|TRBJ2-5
CASSLETAPGETQYF
TGCGCCAGCAGCTTGGAGACAGCGCCCGGGGAGACCCAGTACTTC
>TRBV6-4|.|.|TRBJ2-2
CASSDSANTGELFF
TGTGCCAGCAGTGACAGTGCGAACACCGGGGAGCTGTTTTTT
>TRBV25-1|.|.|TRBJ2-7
CASSEGLGSTSYEQYF
TGTGCCAGCAGTGAGGGTCTGGGGTCTACCTCCTACGAGCAGTACTTC
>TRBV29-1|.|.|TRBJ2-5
CSAARAMEETQYF
TGCAGCGCGGCGCGGGCAATGGAGGAGACCCAGTACTTC
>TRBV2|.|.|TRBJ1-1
CASRATTVRNTEAFF
TGTGCCAGCAGAGCCACGACGGTTAGAAACACTGAAGCTTTCTTT
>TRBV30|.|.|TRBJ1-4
CAWNREGGGNEKLFF
TGTGCCTGGAATCGTGAAGGTGGAGGAAATGAAAAACTGTTTTTT
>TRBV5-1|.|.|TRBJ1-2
CASTPDSDYGYTF
TGCGCCAGCACCCCGGACTCCGACTATGGCTACACCTTC
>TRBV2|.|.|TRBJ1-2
CASREGYGYTF
TGTGCCAGCAGGGAAGGTTACGGCTACACCTTC
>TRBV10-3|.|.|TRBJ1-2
CAITQTPNYGYTF
TGTGCCATCACTCAGACACCTAACTATGGCTACACCTTC
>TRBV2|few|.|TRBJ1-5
CASSGGQLNQPQHF
TGTGCCAGCAGTGGTGGGCAGTTAAATCAGCCCCAGCATTTT
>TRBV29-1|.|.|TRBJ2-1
CSVDRAASSYNEQFF
TGCAGCGTTGACAGGGCCGCGAGCTCCTACAATGAGCAGTTCTTC
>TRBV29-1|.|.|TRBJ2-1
CSAQIDEQFF
TGCAGCGCCCAAATCGATGAGCAGTTCTTC
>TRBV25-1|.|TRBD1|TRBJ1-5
CASSPQGVWDNQPQHF
TGTGCCAGCAGCCCCCAGGGGGTGTGGGACAATCAGCCCCAGCATTTT
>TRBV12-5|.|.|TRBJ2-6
CASGLPRPSGANVLTF
TGTGCTAGTGGTTTGCCCCGACCCTCTGGGGCCAACGTCCTGACTTTC
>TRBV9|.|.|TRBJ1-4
CASSVGNRPPGKLFF
TGTGCCAGCAGCGTAGGCAACAGGCCCCCAGGAAAACTGTTTTTT
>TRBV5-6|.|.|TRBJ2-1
CASNPGGRLDNEQFF
TGTGCCAGCAACCCGGGGGGCAGGCTAGACAATGAGCAGTTCTTC
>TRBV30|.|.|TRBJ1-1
CAWSAGPRRQAFF
TGTGCCTGGAGTGCGGGCCCCCGAAGGCAAGCTTTCTTT
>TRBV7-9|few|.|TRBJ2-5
CASSPNGDSRETQYF
TGTGCCAGCAGCCCCAACGGGGATTCGAGAGAGACCCAGTACTTC
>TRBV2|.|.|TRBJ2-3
CASITTDVSSTNTQYF
TGTGCCAGCATTACCACAGACGTGTCTTCCACAAATACGCAGTATTTT
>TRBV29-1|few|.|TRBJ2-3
CSVEVGTDTQYF
TGCAGCGTTGAGGTGGGCACAGATACGCAGTATTTT
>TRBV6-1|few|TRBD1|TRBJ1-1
CATADRGEGFGEAFF
TGTGCCACTGCGGACAGGGGGGAAGGTTTCGGTGAAGCTTTCTTT
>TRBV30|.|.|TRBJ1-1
CAWSALTNTEAFF
TGTGCCTGGAGTGCGCTAACGAACACTGAAGCTTTCTTT
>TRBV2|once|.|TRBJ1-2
CASSVDGTAGYTF
TGTGCCAGCAGTGTAGATGGGACGGCTGGCTACACCTTC
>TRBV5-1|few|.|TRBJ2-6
CASSLGTVKGTKSGANVLTF
TGCGCCAGCAGCTTGGGGACTGTCAAGGGAACTAAGTCTGGGGCCAACGTCCTGACTTTC
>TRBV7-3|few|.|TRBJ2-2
CASSLTGGDRTGELFF
TGTGCCAGCAGCTTAACGGGGGGCGATAGGACCGGGGAGCTGTTTTTT
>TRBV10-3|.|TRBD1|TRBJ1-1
CAISGQASTEAFF
TGTGCCATCAGCGGACAGGCTAGCACTGAAGCTTTCTTT
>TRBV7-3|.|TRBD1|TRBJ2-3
CASSPDRVGDTQYF
TGTGCCAGCAGCCCGGACAGGGTGGGGGATACGCAGTATTTT
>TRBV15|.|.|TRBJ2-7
CATSRSALQDYEQYF
TGTGCCACCAGCAGGTCCGCTCTTCAGGACTACGAGCAGTACTTC
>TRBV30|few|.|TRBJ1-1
CAWGPGPWTEAFF
TGTGCCTGGGGACCGGGCCCTTGGACTGAAGCTTTCTTT